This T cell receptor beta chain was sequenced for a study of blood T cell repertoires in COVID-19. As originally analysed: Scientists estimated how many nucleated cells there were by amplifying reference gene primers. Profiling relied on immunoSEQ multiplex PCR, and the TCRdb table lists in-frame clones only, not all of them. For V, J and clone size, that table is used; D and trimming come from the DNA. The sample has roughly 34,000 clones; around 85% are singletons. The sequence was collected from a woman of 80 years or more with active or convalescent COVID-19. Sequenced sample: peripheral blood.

CDR3 DNA: TGTGCCAGCAGCTTACGACAGGGAGACTATGGCTACACCTTC. Amino acid sequence: CASSLRQGDYGYTF. V usage is TRBV7-8 and J usage is TRBJ1-2; 7 bases are shared with TRBD1. The germline V gene encodes CDR1 SGHVS and CDR2 FQNEAQ. The junction had 3 bases not matched to a gene; V was cut back by 2 bases and J by 3 bases. The CDR3 length is 14 residues. Filled out from reference TRBV7-8 and TRBJ1-2, the complete variable domain reads GAGVSQSPRYKVAKRGQDVALRCDPISGHVSLFWYQQALGQGPEFLTYFQNEAQLDKSGLPSDRFFAERPEGSVSTLKIQRTQQEDSAVYLCASSLRQGDYGYTFGSGTRLTVV.